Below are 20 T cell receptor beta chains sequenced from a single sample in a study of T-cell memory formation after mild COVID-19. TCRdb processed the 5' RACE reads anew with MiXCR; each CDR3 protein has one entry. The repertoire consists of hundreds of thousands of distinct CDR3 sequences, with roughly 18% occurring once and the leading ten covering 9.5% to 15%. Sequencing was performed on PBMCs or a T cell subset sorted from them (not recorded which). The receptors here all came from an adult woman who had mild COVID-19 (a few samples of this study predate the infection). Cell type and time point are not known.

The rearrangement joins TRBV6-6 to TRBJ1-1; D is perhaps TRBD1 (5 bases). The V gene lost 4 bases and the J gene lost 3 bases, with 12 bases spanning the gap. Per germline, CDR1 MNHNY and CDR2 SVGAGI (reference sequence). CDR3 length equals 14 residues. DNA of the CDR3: TGTGCCAGCAGTTGGGGGGAACAGTACACTGAAGCTTTCTTT. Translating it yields CASSWGEQYTEAFF.

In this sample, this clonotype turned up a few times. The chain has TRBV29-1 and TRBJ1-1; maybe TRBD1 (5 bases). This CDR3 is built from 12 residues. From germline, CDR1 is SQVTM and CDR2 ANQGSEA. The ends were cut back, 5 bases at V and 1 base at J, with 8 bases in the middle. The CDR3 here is CSVHGTNTEAFF. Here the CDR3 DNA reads TGCAGCGTTCACGGGACGAACACTGAAGCTTTCTTT.

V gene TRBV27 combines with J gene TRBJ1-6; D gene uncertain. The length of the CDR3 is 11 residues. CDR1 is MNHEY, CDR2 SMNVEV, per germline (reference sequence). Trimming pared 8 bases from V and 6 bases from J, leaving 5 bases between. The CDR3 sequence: CASGINSPLHF. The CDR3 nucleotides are TGTGCCAGCGGTATTAATTCACCCCTCCACTTT.

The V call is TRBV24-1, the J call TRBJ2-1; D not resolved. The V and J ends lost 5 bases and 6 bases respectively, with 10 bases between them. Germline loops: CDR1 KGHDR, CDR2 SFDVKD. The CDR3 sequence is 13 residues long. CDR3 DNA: TGTGCCACCAGTGCTCCGAGCGTCAATGAGCAGTTCTTC. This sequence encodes CATSAPSVNEQFF.

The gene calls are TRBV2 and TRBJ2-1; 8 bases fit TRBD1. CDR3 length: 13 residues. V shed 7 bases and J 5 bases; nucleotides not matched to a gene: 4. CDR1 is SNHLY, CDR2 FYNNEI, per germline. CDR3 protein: CASTGQGNNEQFF. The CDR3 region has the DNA TGTGCCAGCACTGGACAGGGTAACAATGAGCAGTTCTTC. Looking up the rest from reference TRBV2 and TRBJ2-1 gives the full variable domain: EPEVTQTPSHQVTQMGQEVILRCVPISNHLYFYWYRQILGQKVEFLVSFYNNEISEKSEIFDDQFSVERPDGSNFTLKIRSTKLEDSAMYFCASTGQGNNEQFFGPGTRLTVL.

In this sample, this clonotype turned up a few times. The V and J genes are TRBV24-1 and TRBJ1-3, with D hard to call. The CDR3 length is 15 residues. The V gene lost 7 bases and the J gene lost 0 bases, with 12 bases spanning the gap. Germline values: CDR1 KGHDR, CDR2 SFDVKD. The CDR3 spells CATSPRGPSGNTIYF. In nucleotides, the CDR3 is TGTGCCACCAGCCCTCGGGGTCCCTCTGGAAACACCATATATTTT.

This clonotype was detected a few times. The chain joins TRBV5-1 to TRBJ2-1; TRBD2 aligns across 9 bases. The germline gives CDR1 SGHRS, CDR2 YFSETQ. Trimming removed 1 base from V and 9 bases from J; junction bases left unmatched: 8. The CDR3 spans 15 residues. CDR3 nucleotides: TGCGCCAGCAGCTTGTGGTGGCGGGGGGGCAGTGAGCAGTTCTTC. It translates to CASSLWWRGGSEQFF. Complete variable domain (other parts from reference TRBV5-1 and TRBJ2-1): KAGVTQTPRYLIKTRGQQVTLSCSPISGHRSVSWYQQTPGQGLQFLFEYFSETQRNKGNFPGRFSGRQFSNSRSEMNVSTLELGDSALYLCASSLWWRGGSEQFFGPGTRLTVL.

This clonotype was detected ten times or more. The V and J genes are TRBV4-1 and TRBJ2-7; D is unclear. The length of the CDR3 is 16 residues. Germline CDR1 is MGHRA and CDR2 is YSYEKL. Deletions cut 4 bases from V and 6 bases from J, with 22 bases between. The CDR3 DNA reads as TGCGCCAGCAGCCCCATTGACCTGATAGCTTGGGGCGAGCAGTACTTC. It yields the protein CASSPIDLIAWGEQYF.

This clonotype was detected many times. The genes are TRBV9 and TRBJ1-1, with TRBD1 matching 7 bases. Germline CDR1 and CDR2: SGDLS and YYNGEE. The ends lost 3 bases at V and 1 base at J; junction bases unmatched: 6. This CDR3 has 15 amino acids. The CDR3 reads CASSGTGVANTEAFF. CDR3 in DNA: TGTGCCAGCAGCGGGACAGGTGTGGCGAACACTGAAGCTTTCTTT.

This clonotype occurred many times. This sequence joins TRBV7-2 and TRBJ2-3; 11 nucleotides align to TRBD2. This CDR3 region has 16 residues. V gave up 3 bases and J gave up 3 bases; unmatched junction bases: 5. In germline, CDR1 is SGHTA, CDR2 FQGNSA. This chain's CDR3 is CASSFLAGGGTDTQYF. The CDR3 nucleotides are TGTGCCAGCAGCTTCCTAGCGGGGGGCGGGACAGATACGCAGTATTTT.

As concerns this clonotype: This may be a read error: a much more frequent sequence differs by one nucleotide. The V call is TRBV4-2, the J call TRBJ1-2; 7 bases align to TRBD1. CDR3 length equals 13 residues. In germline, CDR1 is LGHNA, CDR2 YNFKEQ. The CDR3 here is CDSSQSGGYGYTF. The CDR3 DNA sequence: TGTGACAGCAGCCAGTCAGGGGGCTATGGCTACACCTTC.

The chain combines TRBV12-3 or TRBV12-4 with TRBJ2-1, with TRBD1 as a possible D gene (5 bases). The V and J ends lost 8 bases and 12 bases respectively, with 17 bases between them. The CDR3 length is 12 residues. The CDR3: CASRDDSPMQFF. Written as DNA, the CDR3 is TGTGCCAGCCGTGATGACAGTCCCATGCAGTTCTTC.

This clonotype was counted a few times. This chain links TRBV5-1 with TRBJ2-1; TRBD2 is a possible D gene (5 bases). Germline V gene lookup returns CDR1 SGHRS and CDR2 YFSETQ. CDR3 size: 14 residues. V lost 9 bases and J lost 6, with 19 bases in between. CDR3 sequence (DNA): TGCGCCACTGGGCCGGGAACAGTCCCCAATGAGCAGTTCTTC. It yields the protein CATGPGTVPNEQFF. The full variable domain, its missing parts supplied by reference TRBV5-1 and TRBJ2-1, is KAGVTQTPRYLIKTRGQQVTLSCSPISGHRSVSWYQQTPGQGLQFLFEYFSETQRNKGNFPGRFSGRQFSNSRSEMNVSTLELGDSALYLCATGPGTVPNEQFFGPGTRLTVL.

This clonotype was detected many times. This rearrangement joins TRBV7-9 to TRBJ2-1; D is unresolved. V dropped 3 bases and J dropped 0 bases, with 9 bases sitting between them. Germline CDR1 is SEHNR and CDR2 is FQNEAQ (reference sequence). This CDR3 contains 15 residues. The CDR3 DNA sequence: TGTGCCAGCAGCTTTCCCCGCATCTCCTACAATGAGCAGTTCTTC. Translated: CASSFPRISYNEQFF.

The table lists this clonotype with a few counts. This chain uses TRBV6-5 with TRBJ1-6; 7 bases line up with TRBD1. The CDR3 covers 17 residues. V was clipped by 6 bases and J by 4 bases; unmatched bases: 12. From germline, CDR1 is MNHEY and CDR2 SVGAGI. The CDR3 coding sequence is TGTGCCAGCAGCCCCAAACCGGGACAGAAATATAATTCACCCCTCCACTTT. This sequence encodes CASSPKPGQKYNSPLHF.

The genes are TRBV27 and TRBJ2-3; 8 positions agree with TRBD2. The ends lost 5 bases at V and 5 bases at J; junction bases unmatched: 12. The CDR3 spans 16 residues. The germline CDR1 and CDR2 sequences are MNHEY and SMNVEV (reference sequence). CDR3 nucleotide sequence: TGTGCCAGCAGTCCAAACAGCGGGAGTTTTGTAGATACGCAGTATTTT. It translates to CASSPNSGSFVDTQYF.

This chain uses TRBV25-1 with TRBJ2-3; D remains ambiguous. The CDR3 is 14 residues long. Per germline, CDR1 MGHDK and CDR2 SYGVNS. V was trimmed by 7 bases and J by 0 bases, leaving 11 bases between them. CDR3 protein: CASTDVGSTDTQYF. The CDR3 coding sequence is TGTGCCAGCACCGATGTGGGGAGCACAGATACGCAGTATTTT.

Written as DNA, the CDR3 is TGCGCCAGCAGTCCGTACAGGGAGCAGTACTTC. Amino acid sequence: CASSPYREQYF. V is TRBV23-1 and J is TRBJ2-7, with D possibly matching TRBD1 (5 bases). TRBV23-1 is noted as an ORF with a role that remains uncertain. CDR3 length equals 11 residues. Deletions cut 4 bases from V and 7 bases from J, with 8 bases between.

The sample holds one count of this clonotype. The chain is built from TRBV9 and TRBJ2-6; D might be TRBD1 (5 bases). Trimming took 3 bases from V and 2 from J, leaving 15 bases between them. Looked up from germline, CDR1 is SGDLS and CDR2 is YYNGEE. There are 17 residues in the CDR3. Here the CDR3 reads CASSAQGLITGANVLTF. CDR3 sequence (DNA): TGTGCCAGCAGCGCGCAGGGTCTGATTACTGGGGCCAACGTCCTGACTTTC.

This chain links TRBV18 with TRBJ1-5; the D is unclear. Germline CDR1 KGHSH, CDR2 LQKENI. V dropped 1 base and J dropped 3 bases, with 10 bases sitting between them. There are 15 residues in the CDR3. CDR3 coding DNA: TGTGCCAGCTCACCACAAAAGGGTTTCAATCAGCCCCAGCATTTT. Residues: CASSPQKGFNQPQHF. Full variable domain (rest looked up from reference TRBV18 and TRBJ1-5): NAGVMQNPRHLVRRRGQEARLRCSPMKGHSHVYWYRQLPEEGLKFMVYLQKENIIDESGMPKERFSAEFPKEGPSILRIQQVVRGDSAAYFCASSPQKGFNQPQHFGDGTRLSIL.